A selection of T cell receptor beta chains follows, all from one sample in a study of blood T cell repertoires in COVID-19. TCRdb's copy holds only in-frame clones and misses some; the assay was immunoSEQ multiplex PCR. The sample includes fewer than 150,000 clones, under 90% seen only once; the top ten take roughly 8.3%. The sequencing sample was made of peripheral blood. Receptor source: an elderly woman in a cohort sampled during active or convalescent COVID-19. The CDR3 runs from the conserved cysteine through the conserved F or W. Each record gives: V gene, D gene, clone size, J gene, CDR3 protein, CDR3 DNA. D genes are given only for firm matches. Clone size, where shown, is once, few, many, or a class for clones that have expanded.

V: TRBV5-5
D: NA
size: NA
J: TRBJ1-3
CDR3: CASSWASTQSSGNTIYF
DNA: TGTGCCAGCAGCTGGGCCAGCACCCAGAGCTCTGGAAACACCATATATTTT

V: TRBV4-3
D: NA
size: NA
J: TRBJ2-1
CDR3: CASSQDIPSDEQFF
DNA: TGCGCCAGCAGCCAAGATATCCCTAGCGATGAGCAGTTCTTC

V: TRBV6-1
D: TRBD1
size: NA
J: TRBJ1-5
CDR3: CASSERRTGGNQPQHF
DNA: TGTGCCAGCAGTGAACGACGGACAGGGGGCAATCAGCCCCAGCATTTT

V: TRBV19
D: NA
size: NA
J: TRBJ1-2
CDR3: CASRRPDSGLYGYTF
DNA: TGTGCCAGTAGGAGGCCCGATTCGGGGTTATATGGCTACACCTTC

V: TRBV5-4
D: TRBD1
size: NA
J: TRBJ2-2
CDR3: CASSHRRGHTGELFF
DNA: TGTGCCAGCAGCCATCGAAGGGGGCACACCGGGGAGCTGTTTTTT

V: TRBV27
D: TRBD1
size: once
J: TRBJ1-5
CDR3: CASWGRGLYQPQHF
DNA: TGTGCCAGCTGGGGCAGGGGGCTCTATCAGCCCCAGCATTTT

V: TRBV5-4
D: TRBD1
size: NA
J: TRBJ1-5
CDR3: CASSRQGPNQPQHF
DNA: TGTGCCAGCAGTCGACAGGGCCCCAATCAGCCCCAGCATTTT

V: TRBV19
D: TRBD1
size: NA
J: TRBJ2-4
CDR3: CASSIGGQGLAKNIQYF
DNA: TGTGCCAGTAGTATTGGGGGACAGGGACTAGCCAAAAACATTCAGTACTTC

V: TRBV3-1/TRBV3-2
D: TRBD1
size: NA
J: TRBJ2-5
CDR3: CASSPGTAQETQYF
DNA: TGTGCCAGCAGCCCAGGGACAGCGCAAGAGACCCAGTACTTC

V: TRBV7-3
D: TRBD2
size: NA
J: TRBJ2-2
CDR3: CASSLAGDPNTGELFF
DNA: TGTGCCAGCAGCCTAGCGGGGGATCCGAACACCGGGGAGCTGTTTTTT

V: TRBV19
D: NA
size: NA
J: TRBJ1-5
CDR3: CASSQGQRNQPQHF
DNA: TGTGCCAGTAGCCAGGGACAAAGAAATCAGCCCCAGCATTTT

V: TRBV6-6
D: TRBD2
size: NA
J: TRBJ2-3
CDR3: CASSIDIAGGTDTQYF
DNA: TGTGCCAGCAGTATAGACATAGCGGGGGGAACAGATACGCAGTATTTT

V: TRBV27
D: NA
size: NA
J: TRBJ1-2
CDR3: CASSWESLGYTF
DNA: TGTGCCAGCAGTTGGGAGAGCCTTGGCTACACCTTC

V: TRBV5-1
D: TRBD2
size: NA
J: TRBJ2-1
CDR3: CASSPLTSGGADEQFF
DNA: TGCGCCAGCAGCCCCCTTACTAGCGGGGGGGCCGATGAGCAGTTCTTC

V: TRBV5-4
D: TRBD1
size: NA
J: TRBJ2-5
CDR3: CASSLDRGGTQYF
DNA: TGTGCCAGCAGCTTAGACAGGGGAGGGACCCAGTACTTC

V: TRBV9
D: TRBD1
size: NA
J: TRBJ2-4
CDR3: CASSVEGANIQYF
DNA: TGTGCCAGCAGCGTAGAGGGGGCGAACATTCAGTACTTC

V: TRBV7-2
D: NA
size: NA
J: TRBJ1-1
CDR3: CASSLGRRGNTEAFF
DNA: TGTGCCAGCAGCTTGGGGCGGAGAGGAAACACTGAAGCTTTCTTT

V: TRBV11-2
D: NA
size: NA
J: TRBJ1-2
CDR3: CASAAAVGYGYTF
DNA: TGTGCCAGCGCAGCGGCAGTTGGCTATGGCTACACCTTC

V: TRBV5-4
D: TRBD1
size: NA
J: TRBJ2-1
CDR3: CASSSDRVWSYNEQFF
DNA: TGTGCCAGCAGCTCTGACAGGGTCTGGTCCTACAATGAGCAGTTCTTC

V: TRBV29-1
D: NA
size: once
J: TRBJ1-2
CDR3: CSPYLWGQGYGYTF
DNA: TGCAGCCCCTACCTGTGGGGGCAGGGCTATGGCTACACCTTC

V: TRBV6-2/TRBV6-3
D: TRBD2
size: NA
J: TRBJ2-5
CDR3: CASSVAGGPVAQYF
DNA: TGTGCCAGCAGCGTAGCGGGGGGGCCGGTGGCCCAGTACTTC

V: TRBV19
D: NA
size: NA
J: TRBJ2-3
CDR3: CASSSDAGFNTQYF
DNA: TGTGCCAGTAGTTCGGACGCAGGGTTTAATACGCAGTATTTT

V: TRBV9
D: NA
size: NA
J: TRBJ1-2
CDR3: CASSVQGAGGNYGYTF
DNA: TGTGCCAGCAGCGTACAAGGGGCCGGGGGTAACTATGGCTACACCTTC

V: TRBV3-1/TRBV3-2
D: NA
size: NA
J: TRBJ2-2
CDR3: CASSQGRGELFF
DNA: TGTGCCAGCAGCCAAGGGCGGGGGGAGCTGTTTTTT

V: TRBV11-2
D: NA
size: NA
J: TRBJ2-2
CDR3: CASSLVLQSTGELFF
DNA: TGTGCCAGCAGCTTAGTATTACAGAGCACCGGGGAGCTGTTTTTT

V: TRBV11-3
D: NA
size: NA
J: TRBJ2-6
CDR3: CASSLDRGGGRPSGANVLTF
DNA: TGTGCCAGCAGCTTAGATAGGGGCGGGGGCAGACCCTCTGGGGCCAACGTCCTGACTTTC

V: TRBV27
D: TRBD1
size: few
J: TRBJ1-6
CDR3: CASRTAGQYNSPLHF
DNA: TGTGCCAGCAGGACGGCGGGACAGTATAATTCACCCCTCCACTTT

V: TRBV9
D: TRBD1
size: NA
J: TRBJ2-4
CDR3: CASSVNTGQGVGNIQYF
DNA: TGTGCCAGCAGCGTTAATACGGGACAGGGGGTCGGGAACATTCAGTACTTC

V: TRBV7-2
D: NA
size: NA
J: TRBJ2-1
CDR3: CASSLRPGGQQYNEQFF
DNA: TGTGCCAGCAGCTTAAGACCGGGTGGACAGCAATACAATGAGCAGTTCTTC